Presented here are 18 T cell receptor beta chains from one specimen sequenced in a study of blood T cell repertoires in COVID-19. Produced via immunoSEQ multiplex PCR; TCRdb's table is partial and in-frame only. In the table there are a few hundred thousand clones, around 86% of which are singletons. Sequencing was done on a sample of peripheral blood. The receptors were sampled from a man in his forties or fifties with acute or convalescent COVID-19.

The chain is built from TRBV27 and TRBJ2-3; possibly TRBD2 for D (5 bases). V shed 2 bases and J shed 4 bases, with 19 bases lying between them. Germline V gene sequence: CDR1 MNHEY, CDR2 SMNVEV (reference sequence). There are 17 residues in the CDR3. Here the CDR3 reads CASSLIRGTRAPDTQYF. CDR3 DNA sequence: TGTGCCAGCAGTTTAATTCGGGGTACCCGGGCGCCAGATACGCAGTATTTT.

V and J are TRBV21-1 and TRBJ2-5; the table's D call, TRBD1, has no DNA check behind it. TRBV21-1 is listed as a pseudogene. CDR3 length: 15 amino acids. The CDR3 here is CAGRGAGLVKETQYF. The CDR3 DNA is TGTGCCGGCAGAGGGGCAGGGCTGGTGAAAGAGACCCAGTACTTC.

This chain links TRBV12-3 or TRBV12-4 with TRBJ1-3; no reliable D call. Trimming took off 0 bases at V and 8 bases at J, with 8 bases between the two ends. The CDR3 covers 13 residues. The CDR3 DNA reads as TGTGCCAGCAGTTTAGCCGGCGGCCACACCATATATTTT. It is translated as CASSLAGGHTIYF.

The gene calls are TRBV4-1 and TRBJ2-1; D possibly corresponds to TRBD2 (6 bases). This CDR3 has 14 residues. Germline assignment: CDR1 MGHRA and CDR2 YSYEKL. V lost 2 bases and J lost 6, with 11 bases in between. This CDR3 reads CASSQRFGGNEQFF. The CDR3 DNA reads TGCGCCAGCAGCCAAAGGTTCGGGGGCAATGAGCAGTTCTTC.

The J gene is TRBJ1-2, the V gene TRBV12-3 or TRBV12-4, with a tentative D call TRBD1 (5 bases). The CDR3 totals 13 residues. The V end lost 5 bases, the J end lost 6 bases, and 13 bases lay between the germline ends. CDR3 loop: CASSLRGYNGYTF. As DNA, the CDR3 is TGTGCCAGCAGTCTTCGGGGGTATAATGGCTACACCTTC.

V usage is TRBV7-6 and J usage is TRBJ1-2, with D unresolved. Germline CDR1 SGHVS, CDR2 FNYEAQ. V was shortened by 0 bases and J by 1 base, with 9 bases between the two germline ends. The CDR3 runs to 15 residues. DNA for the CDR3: TGTGCCAGCAGCTTAGCGCCTCACAGTAACTATGGCTACACCTTC. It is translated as CASSLAPHSNYGYTF.

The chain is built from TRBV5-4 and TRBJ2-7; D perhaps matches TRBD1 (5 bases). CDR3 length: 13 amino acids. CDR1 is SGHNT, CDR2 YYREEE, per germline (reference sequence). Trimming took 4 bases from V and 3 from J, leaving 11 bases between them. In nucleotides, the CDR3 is TGTGCCAGCAGCCCGCGGCAGGGCTACGAGCAGTACTTC. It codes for CASSPRQGYEQYF.

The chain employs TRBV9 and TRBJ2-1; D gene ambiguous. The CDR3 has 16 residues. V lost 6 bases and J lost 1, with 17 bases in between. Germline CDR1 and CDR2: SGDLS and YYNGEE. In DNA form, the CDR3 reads TGTGCCAGCACTCCAGGCCCACCCCGGTCCTACAATGAGCAGTTCTTC. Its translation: CASTPGPPRSYNEQFF. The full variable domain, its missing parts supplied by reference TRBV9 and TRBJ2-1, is DSGVTQTPKHLITATGQRVTLRCSPRSGDLSVYWYQQSLDQGLQFLIQYYNGEERAKGNILERFSAQQFPDLHSELNLSSLELGDSALYFCASTPGPPRSYNEQFFGPGTRLTVL.

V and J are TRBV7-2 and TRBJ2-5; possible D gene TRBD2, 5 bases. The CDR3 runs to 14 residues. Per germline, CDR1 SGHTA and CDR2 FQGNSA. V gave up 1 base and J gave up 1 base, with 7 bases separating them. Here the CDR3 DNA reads TGTGCCAGCAGCTTAGGCGGGCTCCAAGAGACCCAGTACTTC. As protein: CASSLGGLQETQYF. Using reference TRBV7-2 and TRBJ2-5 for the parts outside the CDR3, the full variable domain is GAGVSQSPSNKVTEKGKDVELRCDPISGHTALYWYRQSLGQGLEFLIYFQGNSAPDKSGLPSDRFSAERTGGSVSTLTIQRTQQEDSAVYLCASSLGGLQETQYFGPGTRLLVL.

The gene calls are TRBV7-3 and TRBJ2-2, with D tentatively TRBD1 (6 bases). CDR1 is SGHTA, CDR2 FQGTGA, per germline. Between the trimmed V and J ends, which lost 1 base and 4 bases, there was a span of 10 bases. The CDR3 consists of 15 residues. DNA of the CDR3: TGTGCCAGCAGCTTAAGCACAGGGAGCACCGGGGAGCTGTTTTTT. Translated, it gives CASSLSTGSTGELFF.

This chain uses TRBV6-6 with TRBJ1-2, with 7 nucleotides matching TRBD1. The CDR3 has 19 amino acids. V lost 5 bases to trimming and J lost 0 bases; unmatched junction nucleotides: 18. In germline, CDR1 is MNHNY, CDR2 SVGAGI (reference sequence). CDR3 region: CASSRRGPTGALSNYGYTF. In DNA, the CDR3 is TGTGCCAGCAGTCGGCGGGGCCCCACAGGGGCCCTCTCTAACTATGGCTACACCTTC.

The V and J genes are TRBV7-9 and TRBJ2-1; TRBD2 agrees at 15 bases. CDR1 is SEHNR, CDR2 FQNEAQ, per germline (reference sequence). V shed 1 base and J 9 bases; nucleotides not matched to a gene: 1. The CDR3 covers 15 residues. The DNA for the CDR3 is TGTGCCAGCAGCTTAGAGGGACTAGCGGGGGGTGAGCAGTTCTTC. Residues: CASSLEGLAGGEQFF.

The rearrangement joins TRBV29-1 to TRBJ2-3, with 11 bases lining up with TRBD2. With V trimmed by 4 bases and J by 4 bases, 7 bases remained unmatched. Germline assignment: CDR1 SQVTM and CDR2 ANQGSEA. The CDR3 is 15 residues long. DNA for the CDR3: TGCAGCGTTGTAAAGCTAGCGGGGGGCTCAGATACGCAGTATTTT. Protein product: CSVVKLAGGSDTQYF.

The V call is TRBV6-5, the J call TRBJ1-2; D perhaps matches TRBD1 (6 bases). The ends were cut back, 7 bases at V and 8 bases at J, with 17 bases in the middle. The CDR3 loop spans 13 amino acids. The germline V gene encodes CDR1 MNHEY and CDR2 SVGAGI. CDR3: CASTPENREGYTF. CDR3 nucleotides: TGTGCCAGCACCCCCGAGAACAGGGAAGGCTACACCTTC.

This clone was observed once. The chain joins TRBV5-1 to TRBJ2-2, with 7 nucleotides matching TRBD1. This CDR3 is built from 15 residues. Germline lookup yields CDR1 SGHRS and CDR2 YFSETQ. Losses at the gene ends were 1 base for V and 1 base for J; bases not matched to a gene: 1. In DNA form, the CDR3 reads TGCGCCAGCAGCTTGCCAGGGGGGAACACCGGGGAGCTGTTTTTT. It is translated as CASSLPGGNTGELFF.

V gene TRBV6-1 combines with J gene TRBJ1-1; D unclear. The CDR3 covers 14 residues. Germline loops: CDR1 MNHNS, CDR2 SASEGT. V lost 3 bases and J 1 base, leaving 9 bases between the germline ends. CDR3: CASSDWPGNTEAFF. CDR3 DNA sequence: TGTGCCAGCAGTGATTGGCCGGGGAACACTGAAGCTTTCTTT.

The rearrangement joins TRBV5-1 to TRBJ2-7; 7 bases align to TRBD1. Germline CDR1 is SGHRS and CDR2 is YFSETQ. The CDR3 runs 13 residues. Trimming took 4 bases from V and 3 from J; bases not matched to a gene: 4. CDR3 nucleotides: TGCGCCAGCAGCCCCCGACAGGGCTACGAGCAGTACTTC. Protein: CASSPRQGYEQYF.

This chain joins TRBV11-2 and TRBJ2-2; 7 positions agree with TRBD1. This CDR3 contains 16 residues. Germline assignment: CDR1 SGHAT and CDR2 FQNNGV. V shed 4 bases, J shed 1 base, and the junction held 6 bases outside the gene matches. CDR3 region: CASSWGQYLNTGELFF. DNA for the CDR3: TGTGCCAGCAGCTGGGGACAGTACTTGAACACCGGGGAGCTGTTTTTT.